These 26 T cell receptor beta chains came from one sample sequenced in a study of blood T cell repertoires in COVID-19. The table came from immunoSEQ multiplex PCR; TCRdb's copy has only in-frame clones and leaves some out. The sample records roughly 130,000 clones, approximately 89% being singletons. The sequenced sample consisted of peripheral blood. Receptors originate from a man aged 60-69 years with active or convalescent COVID-19.

J is TRBJ1-6 and V is TRBV13, with 9 positions matching TRBD1. CDR1 PRHDT and CDR2 FYEKMQ come from the germline V gene (reference sequence). V trimming: 1 base; J trimming: 8 bases; junction bases outside the gene matches: 9. The CDR3 has 17 residues. The CDR3 here is CASSLVGYRGLHSPLHF. The CDR3 region has the DNA TGTGCCAGCAGCTTAGTGGGCTACAGGGGGCTTCATTCACCCCTCCACTTT.

This rearrangement joins TRBV3-1 (or the pseudogene TRBV3-2) to TRBJ2-7; 9 bases fit TRBD1. V shed 1 base, J shed 1 base, and the junction held 5 bases outside the gene matches. Germline V lookup: CDR1 LGHDT, CDR2 YNNKEL (reference sequence). The CDR3 consists of 16 residues. The CDR3 coding sequence is TGTGCCAGCAGCCAAGTTGCGGGACAGGGTTCCTACGAGCAGTACTTC. Amino acids: CASSQVAGQGSYEQYF.

The CDR3 region has the DNA TGTGCCAGCAGTGGACAGGGAAAGGAACAGCCCCAGCATTTT. As protein: CASSGQGKEQPQHF. This chain links TRBV6-2 or TRBV6-3 with TRBJ1-5; 8 positions match TRBD1. V shed 5 bases, J shed 7 bases, and the junction held 7 bases outside the gene matches. The CDR3 sequence is 14 residues long. Germline V gene lookup returns CDR1 MNHEY and CDR2 SVGEGT.

The V call is TRBV5-1, the J call TRBJ1-1, with 8 bases aligning to TRBD1. The CDR3 is made up of 17 amino acids. V lost 1 base, J lost 1 base, and 9 bases stayed unmatched. Germline assignment: CDR1 SGHRS and CDR2 YFSETQ. The CDR3 coding sequence is TGCGCCAGCAGCTTGCCGACAGGGGAGGTTCGGAACACTGAAGCTTTCTTT. Translating gives CASSLPTGEVRNTEAFF.

The genes are TRBV4-3 and TRBJ2-2; D gene ambiguous. The V gene lost 0 bases and the J gene lost 9 bases, with 8 bases spanning the gap. Germline V lookup: CDR1 LGHNA, CDR2 YSLEER. The length of the CDR3 is 13 residues. The CDR3 nucleotides are TGCGCCAGCAGCCAAGATCTCGAGCGGGAGCTGTTTTTT. It codes for CASSQDLERELFF.

This chain uses TRBV11-2 with TRBJ2-1, with TRBD2 matching 8 bases. Germline V gene sequence: CDR1 SGHAT, CDR2 FQNNGV. This CDR3 region has 15 residues. The V gene end was trimmed by 5 bases and the J gene end by 2 bases; junction bases not matched to a gene: 5. In DNA, the CDR3 is TGTGCCAGCAGCCCCGTAGCGGGACCCTACAATGAGCAGTTCTTC. Translating gives CASSPVAGPYNEQFF.

The J gene is TRBJ2-2, the V gene TRBV29-1; 9 bases align to TRBD1. Germline trimming cut 7 bases from V and 3 bases from J; bases unmatched to any gene: 6. CDR3 length equals 14 residues. Germline-derived CDR1 and CDR2 are SQVTM and ANQGSEA. For the CDR3, the DNA is TGCAGCGCCAGACAGGGGGTAGACACCGGGGAGCTGTTTTTT. Residues: CSARQGVDTGELFF.

V and J are TRBV9 and TRBJ2-5, with D possibly matching TRBD2 (6 bases). The germline gives CDR1 SGDLS, CDR2 YYNGEE. CDR3 length: 13 residues. V was pared by 0 bases and J by 5 bases, with 8 bases between. The CDR3 spells CASSVGTTETQYF. The CDR3 DNA is TGTGCCAGCAGCGTAGGGACTACGGAGACCCAGTACTTC.

The rearrangement uses TRBV5-1 and TRBJ2-2; the D gene is possibly TRBD2 (6 bases). This CDR3 is 16 amino acids long. CDR1 is SGHRS and CDR2 is YFSETQ in the germline V gene. V was pared by 0 bases and J by 0 bases, with 9 bases between. The DNA of the CDR3 is TGCGCCAGCAGCTTGGCACTAGCCTCGAACACCGGGGAGCTGTTTTTT. This encodes CASSLALASNTGELFF.

V is TRBV18 and J is TRBJ2-2; D not certain. The ends were cut back, 6 bases at V and 3 bases at J, with 8 bases in the middle. In germline, CDR1 is KGHSH, CDR2 LQKENI. The CDR3 consists of 13 residues. CDR3 region: CASSRRDTGELFF. CDR3 sequence (DNA): TGTGCCAGCTCTCGCCGGGACACCGGGGAGCTGTTTTTT.

This clone was counted only a few times. The chain has TRBV10-2 and TRBJ1-6; 9 positions match TRBD1. The CDR3 spans 17 residues. Germline V gene lookup returns CDR1 WSHSY and CDR2 SAAADI. J was trimmed by 7 bases and V by 2 bases; bases with no gene match: 9. The CDR3 reads CASSETTYGQGNSPLHF. DNA of the CDR3: TGCGCCAGCAGTGAGACCACGTACGGACAGGGGAATTCACCCCTCCACTTT.

The chain joins TRBV6-5 to TRBJ1-3; D uncertain. Trimming left V 4 bases short and J 4 bases short, with 17 bases between. CDR1 MNHEY and CDR2 SVGAGI come from the germline V gene. The CDR3 is made up of 16 amino acids. The CDR3 protein is CASSFDPAAGGNTIYF. The CDR3 coding sequence is TGTGCCAGCAGTTTCGACCCCGCGGCGGGAGGAAACACCATATATTTT.

V is TRBV27 and J is TRBJ1-4, with D uncertain. This CDR3 region has 16 residues. Per the germline V gene, CDR1 is MNHEY and CDR2 is SMNVEV (reference sequence). V lost 4 bases and J lost 8, with 20 bases in between. Here the CDR3 reads CASSYLGGVRGEKLFF. CDR3 DNA: TGTGCCAGCAGTTACCTTGGCGGAGTAAGAGGGGAAAAACTGTTTTTT.

The J gene is TRBJ1-3, the V gene TRBV27; 7 bases fit TRBD1. The CDR3 totals 15 residues. V trimming: 6 bases; J trimming: 2 bases; junction bases outside the gene matches: 7. Germline CDR1 and CDR2: MNHEY and SMNVEV (reference sequence). The CDR3 sequence: CASRLHGQAGNTIYF. The CDR3 DNA is TGTGCCAGCAGACTACATGGACAGGCTGGAAACACCATATATTTT.

V and J are TRBV9 and TRBJ2-2, with D unresolved. CDR1 SGDLS and CDR2 YYNGEE come from the germline V gene. V lost 0 bases, J lost 4 bases, and 7 bases lay in between. CDR3 length: 14 residues. The CDR3 protein is CASSVVSVTGELFF. The CDR3 DNA follows: TGTGCCAGCAGCGTAGTCAGTGTCACCGGGGAGCTGTTTTTT.

This sequence joins TRBV5-4 and TRBJ2-7, with 8 bases identical to TRBD1. This CDR3 region has 15 residues. Unmatched junction bases numbered 14, after V lost 5 bases and J lost 7 bases. Germline V gene sequence: CDR1 SGHNT, CDR2 YYREEE (reference sequence). In DNA form, the CDR3 reads TGTGCCAGCAGACAAGACAGGGGATCGCTCGGGGAGCAGTACTTC. Protein sequence: CASRQDRGSLGEQYF.

The gene calls are TRBV11-1 and TRBJ1-1; D remains ambiguous. Trimming shortened V by 3 bases and J by 4 bases, and 9 bases separated the two germline ends. The CDR3 spans 13 residues. Per germline, CDR1 SGHAT and CDR2 FQDESV (reference sequence). The CDR3: CASSLGRPTEAFF. CDR3 nucleotides: TGTGCCAGCAGCTTGGGCAGACCCACTGAAGCTTTCTTT.

As DNA, the CDR3 is TGTGCCAGCAGCCAAGAGCTGGGACAGGGAAACACTGAAGCTTTCTTT. This sequence encodes CASSQELGQGNTEAFF. The chain recombines TRBV14 with TRBJ1-1, with 9 bases lining up with TRBD1. The CDR3 length is 16 residues. Trimming at V came to 0 bases and at J to 2 bases, leaving 4 bases not matched to a gene. CDR1 and CDR2 from the germline V gene are SGHDN and FVKESK. The full variable domain, its missing parts supplied by reference TRBV14 and TRBJ1-1, is EAGVTQFPSHSVIEKGQTVTLRCDPISGHDNLYWYRRVMGKEIKFLLHFVKESKQDESGMPNNRFLAERTGGTYSTLKVQPAELEDSGVYFCASSQELGQGNTEAFFGQGTRLTVV.

CDR3 in amino acids: CASSLSSGNTEQFF. CDR3 DNA sequence: TGTGCCAGCAGCTTGTCTAGCGGGAATACTGAGCAGTTCTTC. This sequence joins TRBV7-2 and TRBJ2-1, with TRBD2 matching over 9 bases. The CDR3 contains 14 residues. The ends lost 3 bases at V and 9 bases at J; junction bases unmatched: 6. Per the germline V gene, CDR1 is SGHTA and CDR2 is FQGNSA.

This clone was found a few times. V gene TRBV7-9 combines with J gene TRBJ1-6, with D maybe TRBD1 (6 bases). Germline values: CDR1 SEHNR, CDR2 FQNEAQ (reference sequence). Trimming shortened V by 5 bases and J by 5 bases, and 10 bases separated the two germline ends. The CDR3 length is 14 residues. CDR3: CASSKQGDNSPLHF. CDR3 bases: TGTGCCAGCAGCAAACAGGGTGATAATTCACCCCTCCACTTT.

A few counts support this clone. The chain combines TRBV7-9 with TRBJ1-4; no clear D gene. CDR3 length equals 15 residues. The germline V gene encodes CDR1 SEHNR and CDR2 FQNEAQ (reference sequence). Trimming removed 8 bases at V and 0 bases at J, with 13 bases between. CDR3 sequence: CASGEGLATNEKLFF. The CDR3 region has the DNA TGTGCCAGCGGGGAGGGCCTTGCAACTAATGAAAAACTGTTTTTT.

The J gene is TRBJ1-1, the V gene TRBV11-3; D ambiguous. The V and J ends lost 6 bases and 3 bases respectively, with 14 bases between them. The CDR3 consists of 14 residues. Looked up from germline, CDR1 is SGHNT and CDR2 is YENEEA. As DNA, the CDR3 is TGTGCCAGCAGTTCCGGGAGGGAGGACACTGAAGCTTTCTTT. It translates to CASSSGREDTEAFF.

The V gene is TRBV15, the J gene TRBJ1-2; weak D call: TRBD1 (5 bases). With 5 bases removed from V and 7 bases from J, the gap between germline ends came to 23 bases. The CDR3 is made up of 16 amino acids. The V gene's germline CDR1 is LNHNV and CDR2 YYDKDF (reference sequence). The CDR3 loop is CATSVGSGTLSGGYTF. The CDR3 DNA reads as TGTGCCACCAGCGTGGGGTCCGGGACTCTTTCGGGTGGCTACACCTTC.

The chain carries TRBV5-4 and TRBJ2-7; possible D gene TRBD2, 6 bases. V dropped 0 bases and J dropped 2 bases, with 9 bases sitting between them. The CDR3 has 14 amino acids. Germline V gene data show CDR1 as SGHNT and CDR2 as YYREEE (reference sequence). The CDR3 spells CASSLGRDPYEQYF. Written as DNA, the CDR3 is TGTGCCAGCAGCTTGGGGCGGGACCCCTACGAGCAGTACTTC.

The chain combines TRBV6-5 with TRBJ2-3; D is possibly TRBD2 (6 bases). V was trimmed by 4 bases and J by 6 bases, leaving 20 bases between them. This CDR3 region has 16 residues. Germline V gene sequence: CDR1 MNHEY, CDR2 SVGAGI. CDR3: CASSSRRGFTADTQYF. DNA for the CDR3: TGTGCCAGCAGTTCGCGACGGGGGTTTACGGCGGATACGCAGTATTTT.

J is TRBJ1-5 and V is TRBV28, with D unclear. Germline V gene sequence: CDR1 MDHEN, CDR2 SYDVKM. The CDR3 has 12 residues. The V gene lost 10 bases and the J gene lost 7 bases, with 14 bases spanning the gap. CDR3 region: CATSVYAQPQHF. CDR3 sequence (DNA): TGTGCCACCTCAGTTTATGCACAGCCCCAGCATTTT.